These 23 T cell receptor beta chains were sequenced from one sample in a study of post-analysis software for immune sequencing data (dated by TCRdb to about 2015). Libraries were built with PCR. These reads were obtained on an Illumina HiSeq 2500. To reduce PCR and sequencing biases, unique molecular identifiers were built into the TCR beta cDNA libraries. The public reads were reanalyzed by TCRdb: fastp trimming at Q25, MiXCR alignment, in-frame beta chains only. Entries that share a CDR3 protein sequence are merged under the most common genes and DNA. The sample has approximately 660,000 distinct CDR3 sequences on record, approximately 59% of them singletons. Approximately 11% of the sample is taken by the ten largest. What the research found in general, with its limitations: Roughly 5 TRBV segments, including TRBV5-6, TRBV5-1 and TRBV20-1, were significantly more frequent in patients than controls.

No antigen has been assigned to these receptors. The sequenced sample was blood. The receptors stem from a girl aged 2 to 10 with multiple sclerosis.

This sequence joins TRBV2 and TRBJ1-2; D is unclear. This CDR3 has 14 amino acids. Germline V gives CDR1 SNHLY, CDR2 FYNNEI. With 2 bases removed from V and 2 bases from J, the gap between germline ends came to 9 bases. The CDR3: CASSEYGRNYGYTF. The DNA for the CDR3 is TGTGCCAGCAGTGAATACGGCCGGAACTATGGCTACACCTTC.

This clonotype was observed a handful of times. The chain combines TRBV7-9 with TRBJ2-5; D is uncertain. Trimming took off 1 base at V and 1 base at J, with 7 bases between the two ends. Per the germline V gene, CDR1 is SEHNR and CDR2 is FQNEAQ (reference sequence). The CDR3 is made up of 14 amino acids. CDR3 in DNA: TGTGCCAGCAGCTTAGTACCGCCCCAAGAGACCCAGTACTTC. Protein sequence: CASSLVPPQETQYF.

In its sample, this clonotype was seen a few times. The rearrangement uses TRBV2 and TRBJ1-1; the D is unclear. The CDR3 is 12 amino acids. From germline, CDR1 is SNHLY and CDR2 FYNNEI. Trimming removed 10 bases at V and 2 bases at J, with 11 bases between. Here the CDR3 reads CATKAANTEAFF. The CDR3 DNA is TGTGCCACCAAGGCAGCCAACACTGAAGCTTTCTTT.

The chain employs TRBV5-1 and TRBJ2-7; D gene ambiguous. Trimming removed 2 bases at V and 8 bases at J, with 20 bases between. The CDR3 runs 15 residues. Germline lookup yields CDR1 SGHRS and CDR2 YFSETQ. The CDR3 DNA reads TGCGCCAGCAGCTTTGGCGGCGGCGTCACCCACAAGCAGTACTTC. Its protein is CASSFGGGVTHKQYF. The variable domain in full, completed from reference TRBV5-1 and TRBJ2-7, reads KAGVTQTPRYLIKTRGQQVTLSCSPISGHRSVSWYQQTPGQGLQFLFEYFSETQRNKGNFPGRFSGRQFSNSRSEMNVSTLELGDSALYLCASSFGGGVTHKQYFGPGTRLTVT.

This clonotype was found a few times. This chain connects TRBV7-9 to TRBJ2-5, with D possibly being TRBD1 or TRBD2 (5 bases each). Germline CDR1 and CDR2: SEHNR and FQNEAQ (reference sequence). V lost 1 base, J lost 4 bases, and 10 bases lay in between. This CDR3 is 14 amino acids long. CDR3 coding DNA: TGTGCCAGCAGCTTAGGCGCAGGGAGAGAGACCCAGTACTTC. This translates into CASSLGAGRETQYF. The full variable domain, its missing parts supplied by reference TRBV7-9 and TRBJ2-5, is DTGVSQNPRHKITKRGQNVTFRCDPISEHNRLYWYRQTLGQGPEFLTYFQNEAQLEKSRLLSDRFSAERPKGSFSTLEIQRTEQGDSAMYLCASSLGAGRETQYFGPGTRLLVL.

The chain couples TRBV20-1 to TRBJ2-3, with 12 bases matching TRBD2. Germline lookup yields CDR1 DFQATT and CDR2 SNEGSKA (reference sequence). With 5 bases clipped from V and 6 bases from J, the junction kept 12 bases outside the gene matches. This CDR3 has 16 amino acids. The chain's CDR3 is CSAGGVGLAGSDTQYF. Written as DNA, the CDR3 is TGCAGTGCTGGAGGGGTGGGACTAGCGGGTAGCGATACGCAGTATTTT.

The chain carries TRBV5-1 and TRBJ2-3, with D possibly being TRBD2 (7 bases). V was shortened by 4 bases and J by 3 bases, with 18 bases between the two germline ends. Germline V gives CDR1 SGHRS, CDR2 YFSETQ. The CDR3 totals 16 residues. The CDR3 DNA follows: TGCGCCAGCAGCCCCCGATTGGGGAGGGGGACAGATACGCAGTATTTT. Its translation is CASSPRLGRGTDTQYF.

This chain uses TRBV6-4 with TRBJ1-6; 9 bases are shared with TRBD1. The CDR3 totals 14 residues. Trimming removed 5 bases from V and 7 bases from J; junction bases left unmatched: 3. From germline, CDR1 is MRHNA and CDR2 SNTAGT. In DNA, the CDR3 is TGTGCCAGCAGTACTGGGACAGGGAATTCACCCCTCCACTTT. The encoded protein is CASSTGTGNSPLHF.

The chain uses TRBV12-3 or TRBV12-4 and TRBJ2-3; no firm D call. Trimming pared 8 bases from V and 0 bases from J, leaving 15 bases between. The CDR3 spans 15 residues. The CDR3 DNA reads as TGTGCCAGCCCGTTGAGATGCTCAAGCACAGATACGCAGTATTTT. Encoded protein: CASPLRCSSTDTQYF.

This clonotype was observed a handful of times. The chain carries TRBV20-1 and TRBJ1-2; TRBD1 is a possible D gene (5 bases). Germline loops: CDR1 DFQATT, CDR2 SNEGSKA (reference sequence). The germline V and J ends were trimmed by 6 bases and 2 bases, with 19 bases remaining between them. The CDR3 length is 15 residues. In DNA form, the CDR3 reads TGCAGTGCGAGGGACGGGAGAACTAACAACTATGGCTACACCTTC. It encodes CSARDGRTNNYGYTF.

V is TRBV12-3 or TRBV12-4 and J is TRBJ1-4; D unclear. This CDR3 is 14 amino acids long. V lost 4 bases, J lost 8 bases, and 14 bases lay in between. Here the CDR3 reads CASSWRVGGEKLFF. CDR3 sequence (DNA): TGTGCCAGCAGTTGGAGGGTGGGAGGCGAAAAACTGTTTTTT.

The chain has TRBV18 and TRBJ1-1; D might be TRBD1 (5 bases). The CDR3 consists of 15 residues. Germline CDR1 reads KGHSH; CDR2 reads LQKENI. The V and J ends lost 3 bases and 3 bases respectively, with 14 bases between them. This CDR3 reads CASSPNRGGDTEAFF. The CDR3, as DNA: TGTGCCAGCTCACCGAATAGGGGTGGGGACACTGAAGCTTTCTTT.

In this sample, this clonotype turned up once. The CDR3 DNA is TGCGCCAGCAGCTTGGAGTCCGGGGGGGTAAAGTTCTTC. Amino acids: CASSLESGGVKFF. This chain links TRBV5-1 with TRBJ2-1; 8 bases fit TRBD2. Germline CDR1 is SGHRS and CDR2 is YFSETQ. This CDR3 is 13 amino acids long. V lost 0 bases, J lost 14 bases, and 7 bases stayed unmatched. The full variable domain, completed using reference TRBV5-1 and TRBJ2-1, is KAGVTQTPRYLIKTRGQQVTLSCSPISGHRSVSWYQQTPGQGLQFLFEYFSETQRNKGNFPGRFSGRQFSNSRSEMNVSTLELGDSALYLCASSLESGGVKFFGPGTRLTVL.

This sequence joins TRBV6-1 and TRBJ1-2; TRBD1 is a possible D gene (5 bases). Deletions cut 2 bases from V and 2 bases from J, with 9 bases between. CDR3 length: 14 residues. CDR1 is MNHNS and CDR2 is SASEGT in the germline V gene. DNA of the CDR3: TGTGCCAGCAGTGAAAGTCGGGGCAACTATGGCTACACCTTC. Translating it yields CASSESRGNYGYTF.

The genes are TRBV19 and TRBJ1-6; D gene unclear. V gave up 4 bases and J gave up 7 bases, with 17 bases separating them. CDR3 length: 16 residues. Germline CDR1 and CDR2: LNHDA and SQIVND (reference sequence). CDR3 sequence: CASSRARTLRNSPLHF. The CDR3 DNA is TGTGCCAGTAGTAGAGCCAGGACCCTTCGAAATTCACCCCTCCACTTT.

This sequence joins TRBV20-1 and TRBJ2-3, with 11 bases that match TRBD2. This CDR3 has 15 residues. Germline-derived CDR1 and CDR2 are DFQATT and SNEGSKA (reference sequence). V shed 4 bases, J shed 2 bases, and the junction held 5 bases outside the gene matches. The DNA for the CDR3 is TGCAGTGCTAAGGCTAGCGGGAGGACCACAGATACGCAGTATTTT. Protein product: CSAKASGRTTDTQYF.

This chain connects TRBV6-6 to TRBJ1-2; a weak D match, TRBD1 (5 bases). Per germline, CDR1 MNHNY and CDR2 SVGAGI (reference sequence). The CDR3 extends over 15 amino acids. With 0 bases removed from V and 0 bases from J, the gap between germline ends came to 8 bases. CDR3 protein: CASSYSQGANYGYTF. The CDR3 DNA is TGTGCCAGCAGTTACTCGCAGGGAGCTAACTATGGCTACACCTTC.

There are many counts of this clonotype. The CDR3 loop is CASSLSGEQFF. The CDR3 DNA follows: TGTGCCAGCAGTTTATCGGGTGAGCAGTTCTTC. The chain combines TRBV7-9 with TRBJ2-1; D is uncertain. V was pared by 6 bases and J by 9 bases, with 9 bases between. Germline V gene data show CDR1 as SEHNR and CDR2 as FQNEAQ (reference sequence). This CDR3 contains 11 residues.

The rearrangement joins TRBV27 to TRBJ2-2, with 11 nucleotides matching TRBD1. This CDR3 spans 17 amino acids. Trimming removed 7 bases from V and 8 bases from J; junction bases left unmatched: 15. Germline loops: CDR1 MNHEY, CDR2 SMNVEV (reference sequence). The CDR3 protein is CASKPFGQGANRGELFF. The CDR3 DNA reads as TGTGCCAGCAAACCCTTTGGACAGGGGGCGAATAGGGGGGAGCTGTTTTTT.

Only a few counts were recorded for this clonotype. CDR3 residues: CASSPTTGAPLKQYF. The CDR3 nucleotides read TGTGCCAGCAGCCCAACGACAGGGGCACCACTAAAGCAGTACTTC. J is TRBJ2-7 and V is TRBV5-5, with 8 bases aligning to TRBD1. The CDR3 sequence is 15 residues long. After removal of 4 bases from V and 8 bases from J, the junction contained 14 bases not matched to a gene. Germline-derived CDR1 and CDR2 are SGHKS and YYEKEE (reference sequence).

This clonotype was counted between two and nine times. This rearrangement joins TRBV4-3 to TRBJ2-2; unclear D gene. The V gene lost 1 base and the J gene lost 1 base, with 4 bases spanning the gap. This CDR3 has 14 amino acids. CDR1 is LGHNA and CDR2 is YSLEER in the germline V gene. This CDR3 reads CASSQARNTGELFF. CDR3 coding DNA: TGCGCCAGCAGCCAAGCTAGGAACACCGGGGAGCTGTTTTTT.

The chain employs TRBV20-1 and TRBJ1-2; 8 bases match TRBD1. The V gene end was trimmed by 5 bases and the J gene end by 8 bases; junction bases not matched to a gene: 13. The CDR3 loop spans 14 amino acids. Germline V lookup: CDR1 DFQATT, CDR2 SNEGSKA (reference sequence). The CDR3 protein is CSASPLDREQGYTF. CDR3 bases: TGCAGTGCTTCCCCCTTGGACAGGGAACAGGGCTACACCTTC.

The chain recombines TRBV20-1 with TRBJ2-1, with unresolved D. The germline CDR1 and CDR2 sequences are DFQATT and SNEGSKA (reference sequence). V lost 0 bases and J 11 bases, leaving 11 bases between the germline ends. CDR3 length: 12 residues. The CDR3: CSARDYVEQQFF. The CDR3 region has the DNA TGCAGTGCTAGAGATTATGTGGAGCAGCAGTTCTTC.